Listed here are 5 T cell receptor beta chains from one sample, sequenced in a study of T cell changes during pregnancy in multiple sclerosis. Only in-frame clones appear in the TCRdb table, and some are missing; sequencing was by immunoSEQ multiplex PCR. The sample has about 28,000 clones, roughly nine tenths seen once. This specimen consisted of CD4+ T cells from peripheral blood mononuclear cells, obtained in the second trimester of pregnancy. Receptors originate from a female donor with multiple sclerosis, enrolled in a pregnancy study.

V and J are TRBV14 and TRBJ2-1; 9 nucleotides agree with TRBD1. The CDR3 sequence is 14 residues long. The V gene's germline CDR1 is SGHDN and CDR2 FVKESK. The ends lost 5 bases at V and 6 bases at J; junction bases unmatched: 5. The CDR3 DNA reads TGTGCCAGCAGCTATCTGACAGGGGGCAATGAGCAGTTCTTC. This sequence encodes CASSYLTGGNEQFF.

The V gene is TRBV9, the J gene TRBJ1-6; D not certain. The CDR3 totals 15 residues. Germline V gene data show CDR1 as SGDLS and CDR2 as YYNGEE. The V and J ends lost 0 bases and 9 bases respectively, with 13 bases between them. In DNA, the CDR3 is TGTGCCAGCAGCGTAGAAGCAGGCCAATTTTCACCCCTCCACTTT. Translating it yields CASSVEAGQFSPLHF.

This chain connects TRBV11-3 to TRBJ2-1, with 7 bases identical to TRBD2. The junction had 3 bases not matched to a gene; V was cut back by 5 bases and J by 2 bases. Germline V gene data show CDR1 as SGHNT and CDR2 as YENEEA. This CDR3 is 14 amino acids long. DNA for the CDR3: TGTGCCAGCAGCCGCCGGGGGGCCTACAATGAGCAGTTCTTC. Its translation: CASSRRGAYNEQFF. Variable domain in full (rest from reference TRBV11-3 and TRBJ2-1): EAGVVQSPRYKIIEKKQPVAFWCNPISGHNTLYWYLQNLGQGPELLIRYENEEAVDDSQLPKDRFSAERLKGVDSTLKIQPAELGDSAVYLCASSRRGAYNEQFFGPGTRLTVL.

The CDR3 DNA reads as TGTGCCAGCAGCTTAGCTCCAGGGTTGGGCAATCAGCCCCAGCATTTT. Translated: CASSLAPGLGNQPQHF. The chain employs TRBV7-2 and TRBJ1-5; possible D gene TRBD1, 5 bases. V was cut by 0 bases and J by 2 bases, with 11 bases left in between. Germline values: CDR1 SGHTA, CDR2 FQGNSA. CDR3 length: 16 amino acids.

The chain couples TRBV6-6 to TRBJ2-7; a weak D match, TRBD1 (6 bases). V was shortened by 8 bases and J by 1 base, with 12 bases between the two germline ends. The CDR3 is 13 residues long. CDR1 and CDR2 from the germline V gene are MNHNY and SVGAGI (reference sequence). Here the CDR3 DNA reads TGTGCCAGCGTCCGAGACAGGTCCTACGAGCAGTACTTC. It translates to CASVRDRSYEQYF.